These 18 T cell receptor beta chains were sequenced from one sample in a study of T cell changes during pregnancy in multiple sclerosis. Assay: immunoSEQ multiplex PCR; the TCRdb copy retains only in-frame clones and omits some. The top ten hold around 0.48% of the sample, which has about 53,000 clones, 80% to 95% seen once. The input for sequencing was CD4+ T cells from peripheral blood mononuclear cells, taken in the third trimester of pregnancy. The receptors stem from a female donor with multiple sclerosis, enrolled in a pregnancy study.

This rearrangement joins TRBV23-1 to TRBJ2-2; 7 nucleotides align to TRBD1. TRBV23-1 counts as an open reading frame of uncertain function. After removal of 4 bases from V and 0 bases from J, the junction contained 11 bases not matched to a gene. The CDR3 is 18 amino acids. This CDR3 reads CASSRRTGFFANTGELFF. In nucleotides, the CDR3 is TGCGCCAGCAGTCGGAGGACAGGTTTTTTCGCGAACACCGGGGAGCTGTTTTTT.

This sequence joins TRBV7-3 and TRBJ1-1; 7 positions match TRBD1. CDR1 is SGHTA, CDR2 FQGTGA, per germline. CDR3 length: 17 residues. Unmatched junction bases numbered 8, after V lost 1 base and J lost 0 bases. DNA for the CDR3: TGTGCCAGCAGCTTAAACCCGGGACAGCCCATGAACACTGAAGCTTTCTTT. Its translation is CASSLNPGQPMNTEAFF.

This chain links TRBV5-8 with TRBJ1-2; D possibly corresponds to TRBD1 (5 bases). The CDR3 spans 13 residues. Trimming cost V 1 base and J 4 bases, with 8 bases left between them. Germline V gene sequence: CDR1 SGHTS, CDR2 YDEGEE. For the CDR3, the DNA is TGTGCCAGCAGCTTGTCCAGGGTCTATGGCTACACCTTC. Translating it yields CASSLSRVYGYTF. The whole variable domain, remainder taken from reference TRBV5-8 and TRBJ1-2, is EAGVTQSPTHLIKTRGQQATLRCSPISGHTSVYWYQQALGLGLQFLLWYDEGEERNRGNFPPRFSGRQFPNYSSELNVNALELEDSALYLCASSLSRVYGYTFGSGTRLTVV.

CDR3 in amino acids: CASSPPSSRDTQYF. The CDR3 coding sequence is TGTGCCAGCAGCCCGCCTTCATCCCGGGATACGCAGTATTTT. The V and J genes are TRBV7-2 and TRBJ2-3; D not certain. This CDR3 is 14 amino acids long. Per the germline V gene, CDR1 is SGHTA and CDR2 is FQGNSA. Between the trimmed V and J ends, which lost 5 bases and 6 bases, there was a span of 15 bases.

The CDR3 reads CSASSNEQFF. The CDR3 coding sequence is TGCAGTGCTAGCTCCAATGAGCAGTTCTTC. V usage is TRBV20-1 and J usage is TRBJ2-1; D not resolved. Trimming pared 3 bases from V and 6 bases from J, leaving 3 bases between. CDR3 length equals 10 residues. Germline V CDR1 and CDR2: DFQATT, SNEGSKA (reference sequence).

This chain links TRBV1 with TRBJ2-5; TRBD1 is the table's D call, not checked against the DNA. TRBV1 is a documented pseudogene. This CDR3 is 16 amino acids long. In DNA form, the CDR3 reads TGCACCAGCAGCCAAGAGCCGACAGGAGCACAAGAGACCCAGTACTTC. Amino acids: CTSSQEPTGAQETQYF.

The CDR3: CASSLVGGTAFF. The CDR3 DNA sequence: TGTGCCAGCAGCTTAGTGGGGGGGACTGCTTTCTTT. The V and J genes are TRBV5-5 and TRBJ1-1, with a weak D call TRBD1 (5 bases). Trimming left V 2 bases short and J 11 bases short, with 13 bases between. CDR3 size: 12 residues. Per germline, CDR1 SGHKS and CDR2 YYEKEE (reference sequence).

The J gene is TRBJ1-2, the V gene TRBV10-2; D gene ambiguous. CDR1 is WSHSY and CDR2 is SAAADI in the germline V gene. With 3 bases removed from V and 3 bases from J, the gap between germline ends came to 14 bases. The CDR3 is 15 amino acids. The DNA of the CDR3 is TGCGCCAGCAGTGAATTTCGGTCCCCTTACTATGGCTACACCTTC. Translation: CASSEFRSPYYGYTF.

The rearrangement joins TRBV9 to TRBJ1-6; the D gene is possibly TRBD1 (5 bases). V was cut by 3 bases and J by 3 bases, with 10 bases left in between. Germline CDR1 SGDLS, CDR2 YYNGEE. The CDR3 totals 15 residues. In DNA form, the CDR3 reads TGTGCCAGCAGCGATCAGGGCCGCTATAATTCACCCCTCCACTTT. It yields the protein CASSDQGRYNSPLHF.

This clone was seen a single time. The V and J genes are TRBV7-2 and TRBJ2-3, with 8 bases aligning to TRBD2. V shed 2 bases, J shed 2 bases, and the junction held 9 bases outside the gene matches. This CDR3 has 17 residues. The V gene's germline CDR1 is SGHTA and CDR2 FQGNSA. The CDR3 protein is CASSLSSGGTLTDTQYF. The CDR3 DNA is TGTGCCAGCAGCTTATCAAGCGGGGGAACTCTCACAGATACGCAGTATTTT.

A single count supports this clone. The V and J genes are TRBV2 and TRBJ1-4, with 8 nucleotides matching TRBD1. The V gene's germline CDR1 is SNHLY and CDR2 FYNNEI. CDR3 length: 13 amino acids. Trimming removed 11 bases from V and 4 bases from J; junction bases left unmatched: 6. The DNA of the CDR3 is TGTGCCGGCGGACAGGGACTTAATGAAAAACTGTTTTTT. Its translation: CAGGQGLNEKLFF.

V is TRBV6-1 and J is TRBJ1-6; D call uncertain. The germline CDR1 and CDR2 sequences are MNHNS and SASEGT. The CDR3 sequence is 12 residues long. Trimming cost V 2 bases and J 13 bases, with 9 bases left between them. The CDR3 DNA reads as TGTGCCAGCAGTGAACATTGGCCCCCCCTCCACTTT. This translates into CASSEHWPPLHF.

This clone was found once. V is TRBV2 and J is TRBJ2-5; maybe TRBD2 (6 bases). Trimming cost V 1 base and J 3 bases, with 15 bases left between them. The CDR3 has 16 amino acids. Germline V gene sequence: CDR1 SNHLY, CDR2 FYNNEI. CDR3 coding DNA: TGTGCCAGCAGTGAAGGGGAGGACATTATTAAAGAGACCCAGTACTTC. Translation: CASSEGEDIIKETQYF.

In this sample, this clone turned up once. The CDR3 coding sequence is TGTGCCAGCAGTGAAGTTCCGGGATGGTCGGCTGAAGCTTTCTTT. This codes for CASSEVPGWSAEAFF. The chain employs TRBV2 and TRBJ1-1; D call uncertain. The CDR3 extends over 15 amino acids. Germline V gene lookup returns CDR1 SNHLY and CDR2 FYNNEI. Deletions cut 1 base from V and 6 bases from J, with 15 bases between.

This clone was observed once. The genes are TRBV9 and TRBJ2-3; TRBD2 matches 7 bases. This CDR3 has 15 residues. Germline loops: CDR1 SGDLS, CDR2 YYNGEE. V lost 1 base to trimming and J lost 6 bases; unmatched junction nucleotides: 8. The CDR3 nucleotides are TGTGCCAGCAGCGTAAGCGGGGTGGGGCCCGATACGCAGTATTTT. Translation: CASSVSGVGPDTQYF. Using reference TRBV9 and TRBJ2-3 for the parts outside the CDR3, the full variable domain is DSGVTQTPKHLITATGQRVTLRCSPRSGDLSVYWYQQSLDQGLQFLIQYYNGEERAKGNILERFSAQQFPDLHSELNLSSLELGDSALYFCASSVSGVGPDTQYFGPGTRLTVL.

This chain links TRBV15 with TRBJ1-5; D is unclear. Germline-derived CDR1 and CDR2 are LNHNV and YYDKDF (reference sequence). V lost 1 base, J lost 5 bases, and 12 bases lay in between. The CDR3 is 15 residues long. The CDR3 nucleotides read TGTGCCACCAGCAGAGTGCCACCTCGCGATCAGCCCCAGCATTTT. Its protein product is CATSRVPPRDQPQHF.

This rearrangement joins TRBV2 to TRBJ2-1; TRBD2 matches 8 bases. The CDR3 totals 13 residues. Germline V gene data show CDR1 as SNHLY and CDR2 as FYNNEI. V lost 8 bases to trimming and J lost 15 bases; unmatched junction nucleotides: 15. The CDR3 sequence: CASGWRLGLGPFF. CDR3 in DNA: TGTGCCAGCGGGTGGAGGTTGGGACTAGGCCCGTTCTTC.

The genes are TRBV4-1 and TRBJ2-5; 7 bases agree with TRBD1. This CDR3 is 14 amino acids long. The V gene's germline CDR1 is MGHRA and CDR2 YSYEKL. The junction had 2 bases not matched to a gene; V was cut back by 3 bases and J by 1 base. CDR3 nucleotides: TGCGCCAGCAGCCACCGGGACAGCCAAGAGACCCAGTACTTC. Amino acid sequence: CASSHRDSQETQYF.